This T cell receptor beta chain originates from a study of T-cell reconstitution after alpha-beta-depleted transplantation in children. Study-wide findings and caveats: Newly produced T cells mostly provided counts and TCRbeta diversity after one year, as hyperexpanded clones declined.

Unique molecular identifiers were built into the TCRbeta library. A single record per CDR3 protein comes from TCRdb applying MiXCR to the PCR reads. The profile shows around 670,000 distinct CDR3 sequences, roughly 14% of them singletons. This clonotype occurred a few times. Its antigen is unidentified. V was clipped by 0 bases and J by 4 bases; unmatched bases: 12. Germline CDR1 is SGHRS and CDR2 is YFSETQ. This CDR3 has 17 residues. This chain connects TRBV5-1 to TRBJ2-7; 8 bases are a match to TRBD1. The specimen was PBMCs, collected before TCRalphabeta/CD19-depleted stem cell transplant. The receptor's source is a girl aged 2 to 10 with congenital amegakaryocytic thrombocytopenia, due to receive a stem cell transplant. The CDR3 sequence: CASSLVVSSGGEYEQYF. CDR3 bases: TGCGCCAGCAGCTTGGTAGTCTCGTCAGGGGGCGAGTACGAGCAGTACTTC.